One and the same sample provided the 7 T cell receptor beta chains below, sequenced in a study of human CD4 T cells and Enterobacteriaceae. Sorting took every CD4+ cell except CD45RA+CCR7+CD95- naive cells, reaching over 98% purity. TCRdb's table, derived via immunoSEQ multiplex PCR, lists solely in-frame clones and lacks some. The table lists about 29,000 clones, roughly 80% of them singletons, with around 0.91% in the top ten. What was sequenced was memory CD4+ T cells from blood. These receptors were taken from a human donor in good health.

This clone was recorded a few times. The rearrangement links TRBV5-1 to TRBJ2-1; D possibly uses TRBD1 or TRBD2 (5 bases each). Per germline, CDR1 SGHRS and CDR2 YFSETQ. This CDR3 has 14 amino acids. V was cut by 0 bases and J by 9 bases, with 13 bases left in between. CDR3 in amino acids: CASSLAGAGREQFF. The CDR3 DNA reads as TGCGCCAGCAGCTTGGCCGGGGCCGGGCGTGAGCAGTTCTTC.

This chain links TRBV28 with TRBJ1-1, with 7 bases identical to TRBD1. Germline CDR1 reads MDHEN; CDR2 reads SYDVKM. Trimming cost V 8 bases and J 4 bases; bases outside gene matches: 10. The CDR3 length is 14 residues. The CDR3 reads CASCSRGRGTEAFF. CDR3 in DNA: TGTGCCAGCTGCTCAAGGGGGCGCGGCACTGAAGCTTTCTTT. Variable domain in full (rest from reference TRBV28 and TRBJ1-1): DVKVTQSSRYLVKRTGEKVFLECVQDMDHENMFWYRQDPGLGLRLIYFSYDVKMKEKGDIPEGYSVSREKKERFSLILESASTNQTSMYLCASCSRGRGTEAFFGQGTRLTVV.

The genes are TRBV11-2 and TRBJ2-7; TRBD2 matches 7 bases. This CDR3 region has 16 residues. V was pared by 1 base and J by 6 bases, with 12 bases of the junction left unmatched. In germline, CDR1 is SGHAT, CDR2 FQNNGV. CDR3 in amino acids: CASSLGRSGTGGEQYF. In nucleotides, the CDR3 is TGTGCCAGCAGCTTAGGGCGGTCCGGGACGGGAGGCGAGCAGTACTTC.

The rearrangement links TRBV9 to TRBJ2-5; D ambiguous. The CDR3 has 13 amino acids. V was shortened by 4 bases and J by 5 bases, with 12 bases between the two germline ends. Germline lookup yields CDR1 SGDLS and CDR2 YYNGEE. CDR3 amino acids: CASSTSTTETQYF. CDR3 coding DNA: TGTGCCAGCAGCACAAGCACCACGGAGACCCAGTACTTC.

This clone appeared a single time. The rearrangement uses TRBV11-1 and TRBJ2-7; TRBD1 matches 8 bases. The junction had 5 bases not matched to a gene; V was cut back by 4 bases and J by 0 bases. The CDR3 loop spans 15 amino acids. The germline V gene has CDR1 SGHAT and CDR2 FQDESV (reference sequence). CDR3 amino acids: CASSSSDRGSYEQYF. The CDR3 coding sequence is TGTGCCAGCAGCTCGAGTGACAGGGGCTCCTACGAGCAGTACTTC.

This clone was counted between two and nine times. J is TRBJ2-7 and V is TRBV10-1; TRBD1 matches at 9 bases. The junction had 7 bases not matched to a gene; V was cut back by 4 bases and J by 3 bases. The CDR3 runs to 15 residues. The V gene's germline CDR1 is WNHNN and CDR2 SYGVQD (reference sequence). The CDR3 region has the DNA TGCGCCAGCAGTGGCTCCGGGACAGGGCGCTACGAGCAGTACTTC. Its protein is CASSGSGTGRYEQYF.

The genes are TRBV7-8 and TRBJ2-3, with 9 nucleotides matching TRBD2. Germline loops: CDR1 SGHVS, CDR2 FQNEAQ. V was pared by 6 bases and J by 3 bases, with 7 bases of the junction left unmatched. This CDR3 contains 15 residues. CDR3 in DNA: TGTGCCAGCAGTCGCGGGAGGGCAGGAACAGATACGCAGTATTTT. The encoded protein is CASSRGRAGTDTQYF.